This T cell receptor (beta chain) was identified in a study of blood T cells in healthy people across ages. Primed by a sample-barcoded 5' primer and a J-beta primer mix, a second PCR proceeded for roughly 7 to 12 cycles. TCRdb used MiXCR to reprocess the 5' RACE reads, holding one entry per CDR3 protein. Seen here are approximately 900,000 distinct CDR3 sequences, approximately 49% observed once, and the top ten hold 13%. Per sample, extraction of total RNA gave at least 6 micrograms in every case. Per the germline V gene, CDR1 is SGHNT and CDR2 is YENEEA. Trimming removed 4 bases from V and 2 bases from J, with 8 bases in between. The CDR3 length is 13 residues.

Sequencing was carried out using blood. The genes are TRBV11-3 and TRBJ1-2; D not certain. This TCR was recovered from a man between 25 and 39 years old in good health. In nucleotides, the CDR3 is TGTGCCAGCAGCTCCCATGGGAACTATGGCTACACCTTC. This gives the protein CASSSHGNYGYTF.